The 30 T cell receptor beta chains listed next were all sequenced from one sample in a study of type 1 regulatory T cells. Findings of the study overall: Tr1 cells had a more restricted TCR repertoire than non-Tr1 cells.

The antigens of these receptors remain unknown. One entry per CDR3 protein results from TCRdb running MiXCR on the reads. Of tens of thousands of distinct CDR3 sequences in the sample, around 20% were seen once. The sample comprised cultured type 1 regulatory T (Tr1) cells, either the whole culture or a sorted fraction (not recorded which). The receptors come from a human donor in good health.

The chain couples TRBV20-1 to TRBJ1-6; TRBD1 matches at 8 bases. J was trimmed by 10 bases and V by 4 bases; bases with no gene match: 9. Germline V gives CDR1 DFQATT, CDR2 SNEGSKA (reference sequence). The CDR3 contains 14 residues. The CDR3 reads CSAITGQAGSPLHF. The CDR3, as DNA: TGCAGTGCTATCACGGGACAGGCTGGGTCACCCCTCCACTTT.

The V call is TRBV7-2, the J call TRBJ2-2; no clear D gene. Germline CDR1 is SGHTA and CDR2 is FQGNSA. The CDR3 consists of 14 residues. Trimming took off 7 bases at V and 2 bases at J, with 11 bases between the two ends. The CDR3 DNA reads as TGTGCCAGCACCTTGGGCAGTAACACCGGGGAGCTGTTTTTT. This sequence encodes CASTLGSNTGELFF.

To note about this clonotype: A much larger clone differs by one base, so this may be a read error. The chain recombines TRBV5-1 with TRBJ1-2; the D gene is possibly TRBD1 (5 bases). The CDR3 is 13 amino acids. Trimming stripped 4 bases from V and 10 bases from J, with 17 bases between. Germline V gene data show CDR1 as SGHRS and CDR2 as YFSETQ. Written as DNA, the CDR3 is TGCGCCAGCAGCATACAGACAGCGGATGACTACACCTTC. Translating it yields CASSIQTADDYTF.

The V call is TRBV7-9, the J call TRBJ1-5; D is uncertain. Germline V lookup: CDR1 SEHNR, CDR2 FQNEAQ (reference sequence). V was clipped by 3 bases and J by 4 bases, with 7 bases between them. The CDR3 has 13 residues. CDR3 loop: CASSFSANQPQHF. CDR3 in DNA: TGTGCCAGCAGCTTTTCGGCGAATCAGCCCCAGCATTTT.

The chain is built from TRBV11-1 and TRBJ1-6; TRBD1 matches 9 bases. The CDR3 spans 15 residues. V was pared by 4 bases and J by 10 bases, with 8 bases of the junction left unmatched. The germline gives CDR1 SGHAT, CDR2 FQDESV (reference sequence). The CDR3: CASSSTGQGRSPLHF. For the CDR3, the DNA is TGTGCCAGCAGCTCTACGGGACAGGGAAGATCACCCCTCCACTTT.

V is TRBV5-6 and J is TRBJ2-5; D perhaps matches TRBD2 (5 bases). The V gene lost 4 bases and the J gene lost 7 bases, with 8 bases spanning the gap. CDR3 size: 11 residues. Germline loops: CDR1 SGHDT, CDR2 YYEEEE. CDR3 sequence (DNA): TGTGCCAGCAGCAGAGAGGGGACCCAGTACTTC. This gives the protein CASSREGTQYF.

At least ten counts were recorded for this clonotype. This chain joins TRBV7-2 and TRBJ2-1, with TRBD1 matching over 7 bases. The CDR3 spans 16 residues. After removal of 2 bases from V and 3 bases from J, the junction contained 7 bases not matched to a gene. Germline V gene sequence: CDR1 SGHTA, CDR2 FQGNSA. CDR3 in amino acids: CASSLFLQGRYNEQFF. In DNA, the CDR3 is TGTGCCAGCAGCTTATTTTTACAGGGGCGCTACAATGAGCAGTTCTTC.

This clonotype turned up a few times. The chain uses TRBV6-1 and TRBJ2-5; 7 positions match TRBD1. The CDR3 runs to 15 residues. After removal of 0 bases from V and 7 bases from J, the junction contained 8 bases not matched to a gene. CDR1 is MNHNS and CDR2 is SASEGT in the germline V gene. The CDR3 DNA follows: TGTGCCAGCAGTGAAGCGCTTCAGGGGGTTCCGACCCAGTACTTC. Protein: CASSEALQGVPTQYF.

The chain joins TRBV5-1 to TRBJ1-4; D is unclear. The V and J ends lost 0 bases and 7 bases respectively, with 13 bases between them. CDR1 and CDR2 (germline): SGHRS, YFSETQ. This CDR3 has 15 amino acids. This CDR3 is CASSLEGYRGEKLFF. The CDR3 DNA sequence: TGCGCCAGCAGCTTGGAAGGCTATCGGGGTGAAAAACTGTTTTTT.

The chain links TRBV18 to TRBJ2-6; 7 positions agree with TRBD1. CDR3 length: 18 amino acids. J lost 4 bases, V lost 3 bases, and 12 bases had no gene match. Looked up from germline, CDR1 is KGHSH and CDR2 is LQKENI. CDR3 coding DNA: TGTGCCAGCTCACCTGGGACAGCCCCCATCAGGGGGGCCAACGTCCTGACTTTC. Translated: CASSPGTAPIRGANVLTF.

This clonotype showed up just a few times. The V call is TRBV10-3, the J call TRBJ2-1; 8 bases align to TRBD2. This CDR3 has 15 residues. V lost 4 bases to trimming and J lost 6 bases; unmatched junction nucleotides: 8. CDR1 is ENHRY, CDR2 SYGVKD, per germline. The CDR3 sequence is CAISGGLAHGNEQFF. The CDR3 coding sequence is TGTGCCATCAGTGGTGGACTAGCCCACGGCAATGAGCAGTTCTTC.

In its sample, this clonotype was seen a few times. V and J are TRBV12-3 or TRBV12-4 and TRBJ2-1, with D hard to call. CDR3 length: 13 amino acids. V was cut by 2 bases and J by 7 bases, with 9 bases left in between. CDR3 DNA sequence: TGTGCCAGCAGTTTAAATCGTTGGAATGAGCAGTTCTTC. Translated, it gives CASSLNRWNEQFF.

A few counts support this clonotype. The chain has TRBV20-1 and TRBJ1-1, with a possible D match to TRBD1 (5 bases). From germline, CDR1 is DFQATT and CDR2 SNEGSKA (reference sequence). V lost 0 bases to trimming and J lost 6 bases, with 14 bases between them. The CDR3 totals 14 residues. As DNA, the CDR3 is TGCAGTGCTAGAGATCCCTCAGGGATCGCTGAAGCTTTCTTT. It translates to CSARDPSGIAEAFF.

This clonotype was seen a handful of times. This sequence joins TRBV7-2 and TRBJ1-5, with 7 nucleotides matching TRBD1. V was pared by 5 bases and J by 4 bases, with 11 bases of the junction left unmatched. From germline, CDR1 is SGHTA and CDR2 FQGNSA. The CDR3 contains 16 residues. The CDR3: CASSLDRAFPNQPQHF. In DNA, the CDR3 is TGTGCCAGCAGCCTTGACAGGGCTTTTCCTAATCAGCCCCAGCATTTT.

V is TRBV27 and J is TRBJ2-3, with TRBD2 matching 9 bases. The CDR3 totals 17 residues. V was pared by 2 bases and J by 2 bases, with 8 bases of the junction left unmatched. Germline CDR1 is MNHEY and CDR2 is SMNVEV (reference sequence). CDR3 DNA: TGTGCCAGCAGTTTAATGCGTCTAGCGGGGAACACAGATACGCAGTATTTT. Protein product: CASSLMRLAGNTDTQYF.

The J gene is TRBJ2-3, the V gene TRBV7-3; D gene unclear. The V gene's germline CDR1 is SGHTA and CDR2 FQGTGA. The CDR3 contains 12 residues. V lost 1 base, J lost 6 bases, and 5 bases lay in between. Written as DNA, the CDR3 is TGTGCCAGCAGCTTAAATGACGATACGCAGTATTTT. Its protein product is CASSLNDDTQYF.

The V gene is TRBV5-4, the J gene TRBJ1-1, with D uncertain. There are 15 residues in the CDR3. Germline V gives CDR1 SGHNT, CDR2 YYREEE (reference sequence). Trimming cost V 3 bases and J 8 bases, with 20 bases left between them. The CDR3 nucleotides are TGTGCCAGCAGCTCCGGGGTGACCCACAATGCAGAAGCTTTCTTT. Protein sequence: CASSSGVTHNAEAFF.

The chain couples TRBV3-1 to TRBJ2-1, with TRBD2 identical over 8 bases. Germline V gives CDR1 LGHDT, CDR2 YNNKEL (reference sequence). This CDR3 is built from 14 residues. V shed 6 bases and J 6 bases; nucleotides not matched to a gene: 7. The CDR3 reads CASRHSGAVNEQFF. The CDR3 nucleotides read TGTGCCAGCAGGCATAGCGGGGCAGTCAATGAGCAGTTCTTC.

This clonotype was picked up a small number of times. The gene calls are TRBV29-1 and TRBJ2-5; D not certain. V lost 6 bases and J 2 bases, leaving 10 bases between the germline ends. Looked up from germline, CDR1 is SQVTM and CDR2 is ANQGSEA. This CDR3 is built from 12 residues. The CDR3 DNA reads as TGCAGCGTCCGATTGGGACAAGAGACCCAGTACTTC. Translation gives CSVRLGQETQYF.

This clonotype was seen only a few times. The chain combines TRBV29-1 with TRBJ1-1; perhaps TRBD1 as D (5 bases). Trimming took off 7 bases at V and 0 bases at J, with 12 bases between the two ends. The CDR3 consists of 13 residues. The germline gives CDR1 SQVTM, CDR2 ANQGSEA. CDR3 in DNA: TGCAGCGCCGTGACAGTCATGAACACTGAAGCTTTCTTT. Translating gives CSAVTVMNTEAFF.

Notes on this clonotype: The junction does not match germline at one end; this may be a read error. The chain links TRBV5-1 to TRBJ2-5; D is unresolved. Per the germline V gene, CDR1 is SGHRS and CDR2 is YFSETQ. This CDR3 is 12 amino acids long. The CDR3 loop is CVSRLSEETQYF. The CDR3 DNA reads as TGCGTCAGCAGGCTTTCCGAAGAGACCCAGTACTTC.

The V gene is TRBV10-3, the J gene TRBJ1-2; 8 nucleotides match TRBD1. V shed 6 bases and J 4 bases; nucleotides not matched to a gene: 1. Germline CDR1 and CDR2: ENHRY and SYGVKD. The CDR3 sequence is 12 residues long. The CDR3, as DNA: TGTGCCATCAGCGGGACAGGCTATGGCTACACCTTC. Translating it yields CAISGTGYGYTF.

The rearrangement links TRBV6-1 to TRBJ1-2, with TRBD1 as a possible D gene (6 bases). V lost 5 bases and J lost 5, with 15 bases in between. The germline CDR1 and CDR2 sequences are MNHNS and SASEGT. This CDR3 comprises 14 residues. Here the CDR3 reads CASSPGQSPYGYTF. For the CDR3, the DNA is TGTGCCAGCAGTCCAGGACAGTCGCCTTATGGCTACACCTTC.

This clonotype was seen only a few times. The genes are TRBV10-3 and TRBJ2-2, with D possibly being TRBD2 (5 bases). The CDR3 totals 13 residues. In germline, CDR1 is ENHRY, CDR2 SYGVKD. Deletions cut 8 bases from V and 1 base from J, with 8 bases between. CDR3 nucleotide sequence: TGTGCCATCGAGGGCGGGAACACCGGGGAGCTGTTTTTT. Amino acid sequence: CAIEGGNTGELFF.

CDR3 in amino acids: CASSQDLLAGSNEQFF. CDR3 DNA sequence: TGTGCCAGCAGCCAAGATTTACTAGCGGGATCCAATGAGCAGTTCTTC. This sequence joins TRBV3-1 and TRBJ2-1; 10 nucleotides agree with TRBD2. CDR3 size: 16 residues. The trim removed 0 bases at V and 6 bases at J, leaving 5 bases unmatched. Germline values: CDR1 LGHDT, CDR2 YNNKEL (reference sequence).

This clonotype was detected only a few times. CDR3 region: CASSTPSGRGQETQYF. DNA of the CDR3: TGCGCCAGCAGCACCCCGTCGGGACGGGGGCAAGAGACCCAGTACTTC. The chain carries TRBV5-1 and TRBJ2-5, with D maybe TRBD2 (6 bases). The CDR3 consists of 16 residues. V gave up 4 bases and J gave up 2 bases, with 18 bases separating them. CDR1 and CDR2 (germline): SGHRS, YFSETQ.

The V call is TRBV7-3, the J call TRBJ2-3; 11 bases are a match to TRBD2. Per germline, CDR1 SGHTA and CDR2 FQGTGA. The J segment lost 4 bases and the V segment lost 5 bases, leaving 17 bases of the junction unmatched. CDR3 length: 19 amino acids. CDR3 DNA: TGTGCCAGCAGCCCCTACGCGGAAATAGCGGGAGGGGGGGCAGATACGCAGTATTTT. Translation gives CASSPYAEIAGGGADTQYF. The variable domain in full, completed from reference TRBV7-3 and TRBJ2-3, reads GAGVSQTPSNKVTEKGKYVELRCDPISGHTALYWYRQSLGQGPEFLIYFQGTGAADDSGLPNDRFFAVRPEGSVSTLKIQRTERGDSAVYLCASSPYAEIAGGGADTQYFGPGTRLTVL.

The CDR3 DNA follows: TGTGCCAGCAGCTTCGGACAGGGCGGCACTGAAGCTTTCTTT. It specifies CASSFGQGGTEAFF. This rearrangement joins TRBV7-9 to TRBJ1-1; 8 bases match TRBD1. The germline gives CDR1 SEHNR, CDR2 FQNEAQ (reference sequence). The CDR3 has 14 residues. V gave up 3 bases and J gave up 4 bases; unmatched junction bases: 4.

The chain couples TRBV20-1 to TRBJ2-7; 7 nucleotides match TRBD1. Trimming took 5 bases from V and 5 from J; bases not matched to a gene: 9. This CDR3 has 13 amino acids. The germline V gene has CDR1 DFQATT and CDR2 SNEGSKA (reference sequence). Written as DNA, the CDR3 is TGCAGTGCTGACAGCCTAGGGGGCAACGAGCAGTACTTC. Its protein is CSADSLGGNEQYF.

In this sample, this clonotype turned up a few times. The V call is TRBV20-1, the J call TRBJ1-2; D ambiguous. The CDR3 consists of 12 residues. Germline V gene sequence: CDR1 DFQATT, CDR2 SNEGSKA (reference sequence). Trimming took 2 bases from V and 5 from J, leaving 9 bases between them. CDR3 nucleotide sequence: TGCAGTGCTAGACAGGCAGAATATGGCTACACCTTC. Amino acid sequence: CSARQAEYGYTF.